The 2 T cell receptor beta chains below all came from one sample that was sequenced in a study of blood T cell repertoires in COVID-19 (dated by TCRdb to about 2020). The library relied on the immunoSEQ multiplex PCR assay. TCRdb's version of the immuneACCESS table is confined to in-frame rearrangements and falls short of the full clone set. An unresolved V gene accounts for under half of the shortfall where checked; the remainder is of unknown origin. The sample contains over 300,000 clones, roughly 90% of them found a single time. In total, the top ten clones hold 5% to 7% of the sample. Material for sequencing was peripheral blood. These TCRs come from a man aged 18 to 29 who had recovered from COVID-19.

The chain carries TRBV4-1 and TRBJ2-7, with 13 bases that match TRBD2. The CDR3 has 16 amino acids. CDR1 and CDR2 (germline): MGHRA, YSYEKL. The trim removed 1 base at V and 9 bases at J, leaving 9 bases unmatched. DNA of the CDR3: TGCGCCAGCAGCCAAGGCTCCGGGACTAGCGGGATTGGGCAGTACTTC. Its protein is CASSQGSGTSGIGQYF.

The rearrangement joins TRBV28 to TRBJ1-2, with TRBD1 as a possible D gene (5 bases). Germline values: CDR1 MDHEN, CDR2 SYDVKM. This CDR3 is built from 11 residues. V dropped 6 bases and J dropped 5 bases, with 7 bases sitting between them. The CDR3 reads CASSHRYGYTF. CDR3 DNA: TGTGCCAGCAGCCACAGGTATGGCTACACCTTC.